The next 26 T cell receptor beta chains were all read from a single sample in a study of T-cell reconstitution after alpha-beta-depleted transplantation in children. Unique molecular identifiers were incorporated into the prepared TCRbeta library. TCRdb reprocessed the PCR reads with MiXCR, giving one entry per CDR3 protein. The sample holds some 250,000 distinct CDR3 sequences, around 13% seen once. The input for sequencing was PBMCs from the stem cell graft donor, taken from the stem cell graft. Receptors originate from a human donor who donated a stem cell graft to a child with acute lymphoblastic leukemia.

This clonotype came up many times. The CDR3 region is CASSRSTSPNYGYTF. The CDR3 coding sequence is TGTGCCAGCAGCCGTTCAACCTCTCCTAACTATGGCTACACCTTC. The chain has TRBV7-8 and TRBJ1-2, with unresolved D. CDR1 and CDR2 from the germline V gene are SGHVS and FQNEAQ. The V end lost 5 bases, the J end lost 0 bases, and 13 bases lay between the germline ends. The CDR3 has 15 residues.

This clonotype was counted ten times or more. The chain combines TRBV20-1 with TRBJ2-1; no reliable D call. The length of the CDR3 is 11 residues. CDR1 DFQATT and CDR2 SNEGSKA come from the germline V gene (reference sequence). V was cut by 3 bases and J by 7 bases, with 7 bases left in between. CDR3: CSASMGNEQFF. The CDR3, as DNA: TGCAGTGCTAGTATGGGAAATGAGCAGTTCTTC.

The table lists this clonotype with many counts. A junction end diverges from the germline sequence, so it may reflect a read error. The V and J genes are TRBV12-3 or TRBV12-4 and TRBJ2-2, with TRBD1 matching over 8 bases. There are 14 residues in the CDR3. The DNA for the CDR3 is TGCGCCAGCAGCTTGACAGGGGATACCGGGGAGCTGTTTTTT. This gives the protein CASSLTGDTGELFF.

In this sample, this clonotype turned up many times. This chain links TRBV29-1 with TRBJ2-2; D perhaps matches TRBD1 (5 bases). V gave up 2 bases and J gave up 4 bases, with 8 bases separating them. Germline V gene lookup returns CDR1 SQVTM and CDR2 ANQGSEA. This CDR3 has 13 amino acids. The CDR3 sequence: CSVEQGGTGELFF. The CDR3 nucleotides are TGCAGCGTTGAACAGGGCGGCACCGGGGAGCTGTTTTTT.

At least ten counts were recorded for this clonotype. The genes are TRBV6-1 and TRBJ2-4; D tentatively fits TRBD1 or TRBD2 (5 bases each). This CDR3 is 14 amino acids long. Germline V gene data show CDR1 as MNHNS and CDR2 as SASEGT. Trimming took 8 bases from V and 6 from J, leaving 17 bases between them. The chain's CDR3 is CASGRGPERNIQYF. In DNA, the CDR3 is TGTGCCAGCGGAAGGGGACCAGAGAGAAACATTCAGTACTTC.

This clonotype was seen many times. This sequence joins TRBV5-1 and TRBJ2-2, with D tentatively TRBD2 (5 bases). The CDR3 contains 16 residues. Trimming cost V 2 bases and J 4 bases, with 15 bases left between them. Germline V CDR1 and CDR2: SGHRS, YFSETQ. CDR3 sequence: CASSFFVVEGTGELFF. The CDR3 DNA follows: TGCGCCAGCAGCTTTTTCGTAGTAGAGGGCACCGGGGAGCTGTTTTTT.

The rearrangement uses TRBV19 and TRBJ2-7, with D unresolved. CDR1 LNHDA and CDR2 SQIVND come from the germline V gene (reference sequence). V was pared by 1 base and J by 2 bases, with 9 bases between. The CDR3 has 14 residues. The CDR3 nucleotides read TGTGCCAGTAGTATAGTAGTAGGACCCTACGAGCAGTACTTC. It specifies CASSIVVGPYEQYF. The entire variable domain, with the rest obtained from reference TRBV19 and TRBJ2-7, is as follows: DGGITQSPKYLFRKEGQNVTLSCEQNLNHDAMYWYRQDPGQGLRLIYYSQIVNDFQKGDIAEGYSVSREKKESFPLTVTSAQKNPTAFYLCASSIVVGPYEQYFGPGTRLTVT.

This clonotype was observed many times. The chain links TRBV12-3 or TRBV12-4 to TRBJ1-2; D gene unclear. The CDR3 contains 13 residues. Trimming took 7 bases from V and 4 from J, leaving 13 bases between them. CDR3 region: CASNLRGTYGYTF. In nucleotides, the CDR3 is TGTGCCAGCAACCTTCGAGGAACCTATGGCTACACCTTC.

This clonotype has a count of ten or more. The chain is built from TRBV6-2 or TRBV6-3 and TRBJ2-7; a possible D gene is TRBD2 (5 bases). This CDR3 contains 16 residues. V gave up 5 bases and J gave up 2 bases, with 19 bases separating them. Germline V lookup: CDR1 MNHEY, CDR2 SVGEGT. In DNA form, the CDR3 reads TGTGCCAGCAGTAGCATAGTACGGGGAGCCACCTACGAGCAGTACTTC. Its translation: CASSSIVRGATYEQYF.

This clonotype was seen repeatedly, ten times or more. The chain combines TRBV5-1 with TRBJ2-2; TRBD2 agrees at 13 bases. The V and J ends lost 3 bases and 7 bases, in that order; junction bases with no gene match: 6. Germline V gene lookup returns CDR1 SGHRS and CDR2 YFSETQ. The CDR3 contains 16 residues. The CDR3 DNA sequence: TGCGCCAGCAGCTCCGGGACTAGCGGGGTCGGCGGGGAGCTGTTTTTT. Residues: CASSSGTSGVGGELFF.

This clonotype was seen many times. This chain joins TRBV5-1 and TRBJ1-4; 9 positions agree with TRBD1. The CDR3 totals 17 residues. V was pared by 3 bases and J by 7 bases, with 13 bases of the junction left unmatched. The germline V gene has CDR1 SGHRS and CDR2 YFSETQ. CDR3 sequence (DNA): TGCGCCAGCAGCTACTATTCACCGGGACAGGGAGGTGAAAAACTGTTTTTT. The encoded protein is CASSYYSPGQGGEKLFF.

This clonotype was observed at least ten times. The chain couples TRBV7-8 to TRBJ1-4; no reliable D call. Trimming removed 1 base from V and 8 bases from J, with 11 bases in between. Per the germline V gene, CDR1 is SGHVS and CDR2 is FQNEAQ. This CDR3 region has 14 residues. The CDR3 nucleotides read TGTGCCAGCAGCTTAGGCAGATCGGAAGAAAAACTGTTTTTT. It is translated as CASSLGRSEEKLFF.

This clonotype was seen ten or more times. V usage is TRBV6-5 and J usage is TRBJ2-1; 9 positions match TRBD1. This CDR3 has 17 amino acids. Germline values: CDR1 MNHEY, CDR2 SVGAGI. Trimming took 4 bases from V and 4 from J; bases not matched to a gene: 11. The CDR3 reads CASSLPTGGAPYNEQFF. As DNA, the CDR3 is TGTGCCAGCAGTTTGCCGACAGGGGGTGCCCCTTACAATGAGCAGTTCTTC.

In its sample, this clonotype was seen many times. This chain joins TRBV29-1 and TRBJ2-2, with D perhaps matching TRBD2 (5 bases). Germline assignment: CDR1 SQVTM and CDR2 ANQGSEA. V was trimmed by 5 bases and J by 3 bases, leaving 7 bases between them. The CDR3 consists of 12 residues. CDR3 in DNA: TGCAGCGTTCCGGGGTACACCGGGGAGCTGTTTTTT. Its translation: CSVPGYTGELFF.

The chain combines TRBV30 with TRBJ2-1, with D hard to call. V shed 1 base and J shed 3 bases, with 10 bases lying between them. The CDR3 consists of 14 residues. Looked up from germline, CDR1 is GTSNPN and CDR2 is SVGIG (reference sequence). This CDR3 is CAWSALGYYNEQFF. DNA of the CDR3: TGTGCCTGGAGTGCCCTGGGCTACTACAATGAGCAGTTCTTC.

This clonotype showed up many times. The junction and the germline gene differ at one end; a read error may be behind it. The chain combines TRBV7-2 with TRBJ2-5, with 11 bases that match TRBD2. The CDR3 totals 14 residues. CDR1 SGHTA and CDR2 FQGNSA come from the germline V gene. The CDR3 bases are TGTGCCAGCAGCCTAGCGGGAGGCACGGAGACCCAGTACTTC. It specifies CASSLAGGTETQYF.

This clonotype was recorded many times. The genes are TRBV12-3 or TRBV12-4 and TRBJ1-4; D is undetermined. Trimming took off 9 bases at V and 4 bases at J, with 18 bases between the two ends. The CDR3 sequence is 15 residues long. In nucleotides, the CDR3 is TGTGCCAGTTTGTTTCGGTTAATTGGTAATGAAAAACTGTTTTTT. It yields the protein CASLFRLIGNEKLFF.

Many counts were recorded for this clonotype. The rearrangement joins TRBV6-2 or TRBV6-3 to TRBJ2-4; TRBD1 aligns across 7 bases. The V gene's germline CDR1 is MNHEY and CDR2 SVGEGT. The V and J ends lost 6 bases and 6 bases, in that order; junction bases with no gene match: 11. The CDR3 loop spans 15 amino acids. CDR3 coding DNA: TGTGCCAGCAGCTCTACGGAGACAGGGAGAAACATTCAGTACTTC. Amino acid sequence: CASSSTETGRNIQYF.

The sample holds many counts of this clonotype. This chain links TRBV7-2 with TRBJ1-6; D not resolved. The germline gives CDR1 SGHTA, CDR2 FQGNSA. CDR3 size: 12 residues. Trimming stripped 5 bases from V and 10 bases from J, with 9 bases between. The CDR3 loop reads CASSLMGSPLHF. CDR3 in DNA: TGTGCCAGCAGCCTTATGGGCTCACCCCTCCACTTT.

The chain recombines TRBV20-1 with TRBJ1-2; tentatively, D is TRBD1 (5 bases). Deletions cut 0 bases from V and 4 bases from J, with 9 bases between. Germline loops: CDR1 DFQATT, CDR2 SNEGSKA (reference sequence). The CDR3 covers 13 residues. The CDR3 here is CSARERDVYGYTF. The DNA for the CDR3 is TGCAGTGCTAGAGAAAGGGACGTCTATGGCTACACCTTC.

With regard to this clonotype: A much bigger clone sits one base away, suggesting this may be a read error. The genes are TRBV7-2 and TRBJ2-5, with D perhaps matching TRBD1 (6 bases). The CDR3 is 15 amino acids. The germline V gene encodes CDR1 SGHTA and CDR2 FQGNSA. V lost 10 bases, J lost 4 bases, and 22 bases lay in between. The CDR3 is CANRPNRMGAETQYF. Written as DNA, the CDR3 is TGTGCCAACAGGCCGAACCGAATGGGGGCAGAGACCCAGTACTTC.

This clonotype was seen at least ten times. The chain links TRBV7-9 to TRBJ2-1; D possibly corresponds to TRBD1 (6 bases). Trimming stripped 1 base from V and 8 bases from J, with 15 bases between. This CDR3 has 15 amino acids. Germline-derived CDR1 and CDR2 are SEHNR and FQNEAQ (reference sequence). In DNA form, the CDR3 reads TGTGCCAGCAGCTTAGTGACAGGAATTGGCGATGAGCAGTTCTTC. As protein: CASSLVTGIGDEQFF.

This clonotype was picked up many times. The chain links TRBV27 to TRBJ2-7, with D perhaps matching TRBD1 (6 bases). The CDR3 is 14 amino acids. Trimming took off 4 bases at V and 2 bases at J, with 12 bases between the two ends. The germline V gene has CDR1 MNHEY and CDR2 SMNVEV (reference sequence). The CDR3 sequence: CASSSGQNTYEQYF. Written as DNA, the CDR3 is TGTGCCAGCAGTTCCGGACAGAATACCTACGAGCAGTACTTC.

This clonotype was counted a few times. The rearrangement links TRBV20-1 to TRBJ1-4, with 9 nucleotides matching TRBD1. The trim removed 4 bases at V and 2 bases at J, leaving 5 bases unmatched. The CDR3 has 15 residues. CDR1 DFQATT and CDR2 SNEGSKA come from the germline V gene (reference sequence). CDR3 protein: CSAMGQGVTNEKLFF. The CDR3 DNA reads TGCAGTGCTATGGGACAGGGAGTGACTAATGAAAAACTGTTTTTT.

This chain links TRBV19 with TRBJ1-1; D remains unclear. The length of the CDR3 is 11 residues. Germline V gives CDR1 LNHDA, CDR2 SQIVND (reference sequence). V lost 7 bases, J lost 3 bases, and 6 bases lay in between. CDR3 in DNA: TGTGCCAGTATTGGGGACACTGAAGCTTTCTTT. It is translated as CASIGDTEAFF. Using reference TRBV19 and TRBJ1-1 for the parts outside the CDR3, the full variable domain is DGGITQSPKYLFRKEGQNVTLSCEQNLNHDAMYWYRQDPGQGLRLIYYSQIVNDFQKGDIAEGYSVSREKKESFPLTVTSAQKNPTAFYLCASIGDTEAFFGQGTRLTVV.

This sequence joins TRBV5-1 and TRBJ1-5, with D perhaps TRBD1 (6 bases). The germline V gene encodes CDR1 SGHRS and CDR2 YFSETQ. V was cut by 4 bases and J by 6 bases, with 17 bases left in between. The CDR3 has 15 residues. This chain's CDR3 is CASSAEGGGSQPQHF. The CDR3 DNA reads as TGCGCCAGCAGCGCCGAGGGGGGGGGCAGTCAGCCCCAGCATTTT. Full variable domain (missing parts from reference TRBV5-1 and TRBJ1-5): KAGVTQTPRYLIKTRGQQVTLSCSPISGHRSVSWYQQTPGQGLQFLFEYFSETQRNKGNFPGRFSGRQFSNSRSEMNVSTLELGDSALYLCASSAEGGGSQPQHFGDGTRLSIL.